The clone carrying this T cell receptor (beta chain) turned up a few times. The antigen is unknown. Trimming removed 2 bases from V and 2 bases from J, with 10 bases in between. Germline V lookup: CDR1 SGHVS, CDR2 FQNEAQ. This CDR3 spans 15 amino acids. This sample was taken from a study of T cell repertoires in cytomegalovirus infection. About the research overall: Based on public TCR beta signatures, there were indications of CMV infection and of a matching HLA type.

Study-wide results and limits: The cumulative frequency of public TCR beta families identified carriers of CMV plus the relevant HLA.

MiXCR, applied by TCRdb to the reads, yields one record per CDR3 protein. The table has 200,000 to 300,000 distinct CDR3 sequences, approximately 10% seen once. V gene TRBV7-8 combines with J gene TRBJ1-5, with TRBD1 as a possible D gene (5 bases). The material sequenced was PBMCs. The clonotype originates from a human donor in good health (CMV status not recorded). Some clones in this sample may be carry-over from other donors' samples. The CDR3 protein is CASSLPGGGNQPQHF. The DNA for the CDR3 is TGTGCCAGCAGCTTACCGGGGGGTGGCAATCAGCCCCAGCATTTT.